This T cell receptor (beta chain) was recovered during a study of regulatory T cells in long-lasting Graves disease. This clonotype occurred many times. Time point described: newly diagnosed GD, antithyroid drugs for less than 3 months. Generation of the TCR library employed RNA extracted from PBMCs. With iRepertoire HTBI primers and Arm-PCR of CDR3 regions, TCR beta libraries were built. TCRdb recomputed calls from the multiplex PCR reads with MiXCR, one row per CDR3 protein. The sample carries more than 400,000 distinct CDR3 sequences, over 15% recorded once. Trimming left V 9 bases short and J 0 bases short, with 9 bases between. This CDR3 spans 13 amino acids. This sample also belongs to another study, concerning T cells in Graves' hyperthyroidism and ophthalmopathy. Per that study: Subjects aged 18 to 65 presented with newly diagnosed hyperthyroidism of less than 2 months' duration. Researchers barred patients who had uncontrolled infection, other autoimmune disease, pregnancy or lactation. A set of HTBI primers served as the primers for a first-round RT-PCR of the TCR CDR3.

The gene calls are TRBV12-3 or TRBV12-4 and TRBJ2-4, with unresolved D. The TCR originated in a woman aged 25 to 39 with Graves disease. The sample in question was peripheral blood mononuclear cells (PBMCs), obtained at new diagnosis, from a patient treated with antithyroid drugs. CDR3 residues: CASTDIAKNIQYF. DNA for the CDR3: TGTGCCAGTACCGACATAGCCAAAAACATTCAGTACTTC.